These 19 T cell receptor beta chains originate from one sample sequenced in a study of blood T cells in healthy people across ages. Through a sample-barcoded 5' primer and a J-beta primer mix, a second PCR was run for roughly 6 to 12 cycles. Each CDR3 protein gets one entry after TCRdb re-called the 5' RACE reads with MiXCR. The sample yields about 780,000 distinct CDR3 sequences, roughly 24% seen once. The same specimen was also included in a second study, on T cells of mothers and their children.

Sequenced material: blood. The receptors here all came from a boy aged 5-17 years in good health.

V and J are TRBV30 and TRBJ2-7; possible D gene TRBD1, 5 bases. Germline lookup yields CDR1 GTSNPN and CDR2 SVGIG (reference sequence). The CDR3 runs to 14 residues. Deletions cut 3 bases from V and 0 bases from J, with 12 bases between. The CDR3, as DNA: TGTGCCTGGAGACCAGGGCCTAGCTCCTACGAGCAGTACTTC. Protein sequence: CAWRPGPSSYEQYF.

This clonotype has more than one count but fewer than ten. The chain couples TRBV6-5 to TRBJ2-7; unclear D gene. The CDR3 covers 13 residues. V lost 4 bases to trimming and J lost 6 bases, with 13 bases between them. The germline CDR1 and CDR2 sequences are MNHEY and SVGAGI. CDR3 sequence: CASSSSPRSEQYF. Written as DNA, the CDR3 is TGTGCCAGCAGTTCCTCCCCTCGGTCCGAGCAGTACTTC.

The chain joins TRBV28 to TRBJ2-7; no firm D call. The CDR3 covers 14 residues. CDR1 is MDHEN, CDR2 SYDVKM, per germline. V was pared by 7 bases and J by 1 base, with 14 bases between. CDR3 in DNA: TGTGCCAGCACAAGCACAGCGAGTTCCTACGAGCAGTACTTC. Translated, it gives CASTSTASSYEQYF.

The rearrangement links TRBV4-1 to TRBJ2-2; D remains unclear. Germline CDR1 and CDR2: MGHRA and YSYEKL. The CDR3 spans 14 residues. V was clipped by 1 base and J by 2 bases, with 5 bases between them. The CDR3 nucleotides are TGCGCCAGCAGCCAAGTAGGCAACACCGGGGAGCTGTTTTTT. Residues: CASSQVGNTGELFF.

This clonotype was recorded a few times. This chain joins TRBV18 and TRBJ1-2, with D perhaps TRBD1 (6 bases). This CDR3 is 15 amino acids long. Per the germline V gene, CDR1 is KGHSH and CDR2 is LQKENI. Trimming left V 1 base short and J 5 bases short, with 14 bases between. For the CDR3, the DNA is TGTGCCAGCTCACCACTTCAGGGGAAAGGATATGGCTACACCTTC. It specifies CASSPLQGKGYGYTF.

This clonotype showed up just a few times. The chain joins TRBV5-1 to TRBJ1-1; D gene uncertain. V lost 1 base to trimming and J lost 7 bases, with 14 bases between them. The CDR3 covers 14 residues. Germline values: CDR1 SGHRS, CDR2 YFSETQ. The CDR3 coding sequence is TGCGCCAGCAGCTTGTCAGGCAGCAATCGTGAAGCTTTCTTT. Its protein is CASSLSGSNREAFF.

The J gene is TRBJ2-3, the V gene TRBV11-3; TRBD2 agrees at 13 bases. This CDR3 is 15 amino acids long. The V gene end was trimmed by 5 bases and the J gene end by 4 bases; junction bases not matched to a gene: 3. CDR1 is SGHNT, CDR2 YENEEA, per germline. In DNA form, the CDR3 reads TGTGCCAGCAGCCCGACTAGCGGGGGGTCAGATACGCAGTATTTT. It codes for CASSPTSGGSDTQYF.

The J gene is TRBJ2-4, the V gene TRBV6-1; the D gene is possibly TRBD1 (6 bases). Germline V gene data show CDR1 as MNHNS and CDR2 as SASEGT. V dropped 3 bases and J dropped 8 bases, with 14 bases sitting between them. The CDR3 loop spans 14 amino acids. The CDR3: CASSDWGPSDIQYF. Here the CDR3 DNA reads TGTGCCAGCAGTGACTGGGGGCCGTCGGACATTCAGTACTTC.

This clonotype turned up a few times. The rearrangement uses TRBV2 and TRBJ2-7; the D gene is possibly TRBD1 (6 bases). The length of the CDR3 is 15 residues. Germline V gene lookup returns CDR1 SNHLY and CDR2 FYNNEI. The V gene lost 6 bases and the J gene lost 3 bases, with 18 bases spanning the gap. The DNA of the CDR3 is TGTGCCAGCAGAACCACAGGGAGTATTGTCTACGAGCAGTACTTC. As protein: CASRTTGSIVYEQYF.

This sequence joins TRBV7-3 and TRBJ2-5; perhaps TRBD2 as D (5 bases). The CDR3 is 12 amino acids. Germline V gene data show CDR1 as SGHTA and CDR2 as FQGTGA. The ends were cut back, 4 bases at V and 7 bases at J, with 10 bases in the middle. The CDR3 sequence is CASSSTLGTQYF. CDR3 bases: TGTGCCAGCAGCTCTACACTAGGGACCCAGTACTTC. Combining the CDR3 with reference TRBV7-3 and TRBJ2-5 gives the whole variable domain GAGVSQTPSNKVTEKGKYVELRCDPISGHTALYWYRQSLGQGPEFLIYFQGTGAADDSGLPNDRFFAVRPEGSVSTLKIQRTERGDSAVYLCASSSTLGTQYFGPGTRLLVL.

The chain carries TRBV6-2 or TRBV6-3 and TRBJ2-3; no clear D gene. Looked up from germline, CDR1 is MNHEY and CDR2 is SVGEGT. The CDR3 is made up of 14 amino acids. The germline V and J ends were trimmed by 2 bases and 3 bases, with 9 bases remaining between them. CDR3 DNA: TGTGCCAGCAGTTACACTGCAACGACAGATACGCAGTATTTT. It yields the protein CASSYTATTDTQYF.

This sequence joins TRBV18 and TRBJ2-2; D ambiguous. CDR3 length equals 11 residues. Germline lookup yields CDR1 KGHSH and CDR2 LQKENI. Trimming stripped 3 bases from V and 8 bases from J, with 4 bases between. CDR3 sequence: CASSPEGELFF. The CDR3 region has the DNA TGTGCCAGCTCACCGGAGGGGGAGCTGTTTTTT.

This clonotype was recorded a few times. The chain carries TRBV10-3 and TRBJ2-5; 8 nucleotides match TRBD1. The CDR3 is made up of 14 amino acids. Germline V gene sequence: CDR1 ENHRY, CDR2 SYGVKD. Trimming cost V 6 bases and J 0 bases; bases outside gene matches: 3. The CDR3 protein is CAIRPGQDQETQYF. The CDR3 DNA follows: TGTGCCATCAGGCCGGGACAGGACCAAGAGACCCAGTACTTC.

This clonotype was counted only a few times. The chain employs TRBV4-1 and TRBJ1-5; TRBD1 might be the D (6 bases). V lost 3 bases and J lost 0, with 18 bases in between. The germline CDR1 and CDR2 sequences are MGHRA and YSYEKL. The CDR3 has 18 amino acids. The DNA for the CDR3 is TGCGCCAGCAGCCACGTTGGACAGTTACGCTATAGCAATCAGCCCCAGCATTTT. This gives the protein CASSHVGQLRYSNQPQHF.

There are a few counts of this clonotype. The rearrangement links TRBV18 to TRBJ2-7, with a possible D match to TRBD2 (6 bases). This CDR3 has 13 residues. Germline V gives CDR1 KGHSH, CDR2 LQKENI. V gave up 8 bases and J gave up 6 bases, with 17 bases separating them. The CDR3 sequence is CASAGGGAAEQYF. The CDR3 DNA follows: TGTGCCAGCGCCGGGGGTGGAGCGGCCGAGCAGTACTTC.

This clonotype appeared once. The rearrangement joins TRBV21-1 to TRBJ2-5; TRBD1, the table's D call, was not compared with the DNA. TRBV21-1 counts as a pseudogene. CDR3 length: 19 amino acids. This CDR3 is CASSKVTGEGTHPLETQYF. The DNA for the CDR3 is TGTGCCAGCAGCAAAGTGACAGGGGAAGGTACTCACCCTCTGGAGACCCAGTACTTC.

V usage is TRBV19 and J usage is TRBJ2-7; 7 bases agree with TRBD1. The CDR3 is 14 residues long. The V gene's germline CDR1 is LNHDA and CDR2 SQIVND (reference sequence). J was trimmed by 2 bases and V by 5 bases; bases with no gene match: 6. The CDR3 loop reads CASSLLGQAYEQYF. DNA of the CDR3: TGTGCCAGTAGTCTCCTCGGACAGGCCTACGAGCAGTACTTC.

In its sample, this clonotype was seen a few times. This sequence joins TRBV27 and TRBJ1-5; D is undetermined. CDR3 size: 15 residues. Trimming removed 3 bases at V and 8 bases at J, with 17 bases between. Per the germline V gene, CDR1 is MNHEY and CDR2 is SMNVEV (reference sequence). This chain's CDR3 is CASSFNSFGREPQHF. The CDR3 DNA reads TGTGCCAGCAGTTTCAACTCCTTTGGGCGGGAGCCCCAGCATTTT.

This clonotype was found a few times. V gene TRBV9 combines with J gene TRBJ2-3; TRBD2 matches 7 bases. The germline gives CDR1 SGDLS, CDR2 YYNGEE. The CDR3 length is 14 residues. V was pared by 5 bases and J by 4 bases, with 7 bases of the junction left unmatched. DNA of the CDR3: TGTGCCAGCAGTGGTTTACGGGAGGCAGATACGCAGTATTTT. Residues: CASSGLREADTQYF. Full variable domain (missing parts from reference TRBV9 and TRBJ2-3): DSGVTQTPKHLITATGQRVTLRCSPRSGDLSVYWYQQSLDQGLQFLIQYYNGEERAKGNILERFSAQQFPDLHSELNLSSLELGDSALYFCASSGLREADTQYFGPGTRLTVL.